Below are 15 T cell receptor beta chains sequenced from a single sample in a study of T cell changes during pregnancy in multiple sclerosis. Clones were read by immunoSEQ multiplex PCR, and TCRdb kept only the in-frame ones, dropping some. The sample yields some 49,000 clones, roughly 90% seen once. The sequencing here drew on peripheral blood, taken after pregnancy. These receptors all come from a female donor in good health, enrolled as a control in a pregnancy study.

This rearrangement joins TRBV30 to TRBJ2-4, with 9 bases fitting TRBD1. The CDR3 sequence is 14 residues long. The V gene end was trimmed by 0 bases and the J gene end by 6 bases; junction bases not matched to a gene: 3. Germline-derived CDR1 and CDR2 are GTSNPN and SVGIG (reference sequence). The CDR3 DNA follows: TGTGCCTGGAGTGTACTGGGACAGGGAAACATTCAGTACTTC. This gives the protein CAWSVLGQGNIQYF.

This chain connects TRBV27 to TRBJ1-4; the match to TRBD1 covers 8 bases. The CDR3 runs to 16 residues. J gave up 10 bases and V 0 bases, and 10 bases lay outside the gene matches. The germline V gene has CDR1 MNHEY and CDR2 SMNVEV (reference sequence). The DNA of the CDR3 is TGTGCCAGCAGTTTATCGGGGCTTTGGACAGGGCGAAAACTGTTTTTT. Translation gives CASSLSGLWTGRKLFF.

The gene calls are TRBV28 and TRBJ1-1, with 7 bases that match TRBD1. V dropped 2 bases and J dropped 6; count of bases not matched to a gene: 6. CDR3 length equals 14 residues. CDR1 is MDHEN and CDR2 is SYDVKM in the germline V gene. The CDR3 loop reads CASSLDYRGPEAFF. The DNA of the CDR3 is TGTGCCAGCAGTTTAGATTACAGGGGTCCTGAAGCTTTCTTT.

The CDR3: CASSQDITGGVNEQFF. CDR3 bases: TGCGCCAGCAGCCAAGACATAACGGGGGGGGTTAATGAGCAGTTCTTC. The gene calls are TRBV4-3 and TRBJ2-1; 8 bases align to TRBD2. CDR1 is LGHNA, CDR2 YSLEER, per germline. The V and J ends lost 0 bases and 7 bases, in that order; junction bases with no gene match: 8. This CDR3 contains 16 residues.

Written as DNA, the CDR3 is TGTGCCAGCAGCATCGGGACAGCCGATTCACCCCTCCACTTT. This sequence encodes CASSIGTADSPLHF. This chain joins TRBV5-6 and TRBJ1-6, with 7 bases aligning to TRBD1. The CDR3 runs 14 residues. Trimming cost V 4 bases and J 8 bases; bases outside gene matches: 6. Germline V CDR1 and CDR2: SGHDT, YYEEEE.

The V gene is TRBV9, the J gene TRBJ1-4; no reliable D call. Germline values: CDR1 SGDLS, CDR2 YYNGEE. V was trimmed by 2 bases and J by 0 bases, leaving 8 bases between them. This CDR3 spans 15 amino acids. CDR3 protein: CASSVSGATNEKLFF. CDR3 coding DNA: TGTGCCAGCAGCGTCTCGGGAGCAACTAATGAAAAACTGTTTTTT.

V usage is TRBV10-2 and J usage is TRBJ2-5, with 10 bases identical to TRBD2. V was clipped by 0 bases and J by 2 bases; unmatched bases: 6. CDR1 and CDR2 from the germline V gene are WSHSY and SAAADI. The CDR3 is 17 residues long. CDR3 nucleotide sequence: TGCGCCAGCAGTGAGTCGGATAGCGGGGGGCAACAAGAGACCCAGTACTTC. Its protein is CASSESDSGGQQETQYF.

This chain uses TRBV29-1 with TRBJ2-5; tentative D call: TRBD2 (6 bases). The CDR3 is 12 amino acids. CDR1 and CDR2 from the germline V gene are SQVTM and ANQGSEA. Trimming took 7 bases from V and 1 from J, leaving 10 bases between them. Here the CDR3 DNA reads TGCAGCGGGGGACTTAGCCAAGAGACCCAGTACTTC. As protein: CSGGLSQETQYF.

The chain has TRBV14 and TRBJ1-1, with D tentatively TRBD1 (6 bases). The V end lost 0 bases, the J end lost 0 bases, and 14 bases lay between the germline ends. The CDR3 contains 17 residues. From germline, CDR1 is SGHDN and CDR2 FVKESK. The CDR3 spells CASSQESGGHVNTEAFF. The CDR3 nucleotides are TGTGCCAGCAGCCAAGAGTCTGGGGGCCACGTGAACACTGAAGCTTTCTTT. Together with reference TRBV14 and TRBJ1-1, the CDR3 gives the full variable domain: EAGVTQFPSHSVIEKGQTVTLRCDPISGHDNLYWYRRVMGKEIKFLLHFVKESKQDESGMPNNRFLAERTGGTYSTLKVQPAELEDSGVYFCASSQESGGHVNTEAFFGQGTRLTVV.

The chain links TRBV6-6 to TRBJ2-3, with D maybe TRBD1 (5 bases). Germline CDR1 MNHNY, CDR2 SVGAGI (reference sequence). This CDR3 has 14 amino acids. Trimming took off 0 bases at V and 7 bases at J, with 11 bases between the two ends. CDR3 amino acids: CASSYSTGAHTQYF. The CDR3 DNA reads TGTGCCAGCAGTTACTCGACTGGGGCACATACGCAGTATTTT.

This chain links TRBV15 with TRBJ1-1; 8 nucleotides line up with TRBD1. CDR1 and CDR2 (germline): LNHNV, YYDKDF (reference sequence). Trimming removed 2 bases from V and 4 bases from J; junction bases left unmatched: 6. The CDR3 has 15 residues. CDR3 sequence reads: CATSRRQGSGTEAFF. The CDR3 DNA reads TGTGCCACCAGCAGACGACAGGGGTCGGGCACTGAAGCTTTCTTT.

CDR3 protein: CASSIIGTGGYEQYF. The CDR3 region has the DNA TGCGCCAGCAGCATTATAGGGACAGGGGGATACGAGCAGTACTTC. V usage is TRBV5-1 and J usage is TRBJ2-7; 11 nucleotides agree with TRBD1. J was trimmed by 4 bases and V by 4 bases; bases with no gene match: 7. Germline CDR1 reads SGHRS; CDR2 reads YFSETQ. The CDR3 totals 15 residues.

V gene TRBV11-2 combines with J gene TRBJ1-6, with a possible D match to TRBD1 (6 bases). The V gene lost 3 bases and the J gene lost 11 bases, with 17 bases spanning the gap. The CDR3 spans 15 residues. CDR1 is SGHAT and CDR2 is FQNNGV in the germline V gene. The CDR3 nucleotides are TGTGCCAGCAGCTTGGGGCAGGGGACGGGGACACCCCTCCACTTT. As protein: CASSLGQGTGTPLHF. The variable domain in full, with the rest retrieved from reference TRBV11-2 and TRBJ1-6, is EAGVAQSPRYKIIEKRQSVAFWCNPISGHATLYWYQQILGQGPKLLIQFQNNGVVDDSQLPKDRFSAERLKGVDSTLKIQPAKLEDSAVYLCASSLGQGTGTPLHFGNGTRLTVT.

In this sample, this clone turned up once. The chain couples TRBV19 to TRBJ2-7; D possibly corresponds to TRBD1 (6 bases). Per germline, CDR1 LNHDA and CDR2 SQIVND (reference sequence). V shed 3 bases and J shed 3 bases, with 21 bases lying between them. There are 17 residues in the CDR3. The CDR3: CASSILHWTEPLYEQYF. DNA of the CDR3: TGTGCCAGTAGTATTCTCCACTGGACAGAGCCTCTCTACGAGCAGTACTTC. Based on the CDR3 plus reference TRBV19 and TRBJ2-7, the full variable domain is DGGITQSPKYLFRKEGQNVTLSCEQNLNHDAMYWYRQDPGQGLRLIYYSQIVNDFQKGDIAEGYSVSREKKESFPLTVTSAQKNPTAFYLCASSILHWTEPLYEQYFGPGTRLTVT.

V is TRBV25-1 and J is TRBJ1-6, with no clear D. Germline V gene data show CDR1 as MGHDK and CDR2 as SYGVNS. CDR3 length: 15 amino acids. Trimming left V 5 bases short and J 7 bases short, with 15 bases between. CDR3 sequence: CASSSRNGWNSPLHF. The CDR3 coding sequence is TGTGCCAGCAGTTCCCGGAACGGGTGGAATTCACCCCTCCACTTT.